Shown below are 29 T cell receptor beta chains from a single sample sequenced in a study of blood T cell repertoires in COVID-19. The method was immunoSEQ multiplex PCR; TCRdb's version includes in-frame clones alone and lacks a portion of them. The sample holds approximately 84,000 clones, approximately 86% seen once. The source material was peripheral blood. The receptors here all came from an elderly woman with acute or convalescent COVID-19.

Here the CDR3 reads CASSKFDLAGGAKNIQYF. Here the CDR3 DNA reads TGTGCCAGCAGCAAATTCGATTTGGCGGGAGGAGCCAAAAACATTCAGTACTTC. The chain has TRBV21-1 and TRBJ2-4; TRBD2 was called by the table and not checked on the DNA. TRBV21-1 is a pseudogene locus. This CDR3 has 18 amino acids.

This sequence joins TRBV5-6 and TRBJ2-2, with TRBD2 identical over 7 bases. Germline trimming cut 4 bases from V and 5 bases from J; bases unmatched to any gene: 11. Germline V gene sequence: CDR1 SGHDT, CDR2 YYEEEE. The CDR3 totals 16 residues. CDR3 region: CASSRDAGVFTGELFF. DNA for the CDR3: TGTGCCAGCAGCCGGGATGCGGGAGTATTTACCGGGGAGCTGTTTTTT. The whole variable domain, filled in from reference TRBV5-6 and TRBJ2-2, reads DAGVTQSPTHLIKTRGQQVTLRCSPKSGHDTVSWYQQALGQGPQFIFQYYEEEERQRGNFPDRFSGHQFPNYSSELNVNALLLGDSALYLCASSRDAGVFTGELFFGEGSRLTVL.

CDR3 loop: CASSPGRGRGFAFF. The CDR3 DNA sequence: TGCGCCAGCAGCCCCGGCAGGGGGCGAGGTTTTGCTTTCTTT. This chain connects TRBV5-1 to TRBJ1-1, with 8 bases matching TRBD1. Germline loops: CDR1 SGHRS, CDR2 YFSETQ. Germline trimming cut 4 bases from V and 11 bases from J; bases unmatched to any gene: 13. CDR3 length: 14 amino acids.

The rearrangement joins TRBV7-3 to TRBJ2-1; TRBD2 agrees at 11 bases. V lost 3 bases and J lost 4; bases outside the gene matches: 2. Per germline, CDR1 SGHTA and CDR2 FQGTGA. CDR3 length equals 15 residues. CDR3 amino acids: CASSFGTSGYNEQFF. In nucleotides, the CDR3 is TGTGCCAGCAGCTTCGGGACTAGCGGTTACAATGAGCAGTTCTTC.

The CDR3 nucleotides are TGTGCCAGCAGCTTAGGCCAGGGGGGGAACACCGGGGAGCTGTTTTTT. The encoded protein is CASSLGQGGNTGELFF. The V gene is TRBV7-2, the J gene TRBJ2-2; D may be TRBD1 (7 bases). Looked up from germline, CDR1 is SGHTA and CDR2 is FQGNSA. This CDR3 is 16 amino acids long. V was cut by 1 base and J by 1 base, with 10 bases left in between.

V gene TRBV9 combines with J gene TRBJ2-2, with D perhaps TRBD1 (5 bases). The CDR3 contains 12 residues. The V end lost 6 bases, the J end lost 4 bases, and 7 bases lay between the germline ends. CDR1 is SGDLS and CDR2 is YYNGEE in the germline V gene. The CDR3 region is CASKRGTGELFF. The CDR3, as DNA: TGTGCCAGCAAAAGGGGCACCGGGGAGCTGTTTTTT.

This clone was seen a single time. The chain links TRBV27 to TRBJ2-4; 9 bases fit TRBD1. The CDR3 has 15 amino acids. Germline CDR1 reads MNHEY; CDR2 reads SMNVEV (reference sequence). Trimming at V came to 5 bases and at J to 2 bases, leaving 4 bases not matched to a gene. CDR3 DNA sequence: TGTGCCAGCAGTGACAGGGGGGGACCCAAAAACATTCAGTACTTC. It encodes CASSDRGGPKNIQYF.

The CDR3 coding sequence is TGTGCCAGCAGCCCCCAGGGCGGTACGCAGTATTTT. Protein: CASSPQGGTQYF. The gene calls are TRBV11-2 and TRBJ2-3, with D possibly matching TRBD1 (5 bases). Per the germline V gene, CDR1 is SGHAT and CDR2 is FQNNGV. The CDR3 has 12 amino acids. With 5 bases removed from V and 8 bases from J, the gap between germline ends came to 11 bases.

In DNA form, the CDR3 reads TGTGCCAGCAGCCTACAGGGGGCTCGAGGCGCAGATACGCAGTATTTT. It yields the protein CASSLQGARGADTQYF. The chain uses TRBV7-9 and TRBJ2-3; 9 nucleotides align to TRBD1. The CDR3 is made up of 16 amino acids. The J segment lost 4 bases and the V segment lost 5 bases, leaving 10 bases of the junction unmatched. Germline CDR1 reads SEHNR; CDR2 reads FQNEAQ (reference sequence).

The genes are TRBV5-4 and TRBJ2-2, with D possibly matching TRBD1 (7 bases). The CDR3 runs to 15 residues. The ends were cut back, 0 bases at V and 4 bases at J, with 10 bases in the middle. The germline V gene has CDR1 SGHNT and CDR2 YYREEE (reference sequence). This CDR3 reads CASSLAGDSTGELFF. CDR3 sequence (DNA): TGTGCCAGCAGCTTGGCGGGGGACAGCACCGGGGAGCTGTTTTTT.

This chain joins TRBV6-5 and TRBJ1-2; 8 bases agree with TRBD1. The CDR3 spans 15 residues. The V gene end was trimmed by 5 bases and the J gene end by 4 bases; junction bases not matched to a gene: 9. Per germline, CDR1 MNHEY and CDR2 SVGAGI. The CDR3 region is CASSPQAGGGYGYTF. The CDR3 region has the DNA TGTGCCAGCAGTCCGCAGGCAGGGGGCGGCTATGGCTACACCTTC.

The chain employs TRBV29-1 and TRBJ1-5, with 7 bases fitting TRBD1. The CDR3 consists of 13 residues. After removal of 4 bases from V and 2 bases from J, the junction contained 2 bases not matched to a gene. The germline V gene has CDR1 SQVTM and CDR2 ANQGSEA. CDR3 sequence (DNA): TGCAGCGTTGCAGGACAGGGCAATCAGCCCCAGCATTTT. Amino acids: CSVAGQGNQPQHF.

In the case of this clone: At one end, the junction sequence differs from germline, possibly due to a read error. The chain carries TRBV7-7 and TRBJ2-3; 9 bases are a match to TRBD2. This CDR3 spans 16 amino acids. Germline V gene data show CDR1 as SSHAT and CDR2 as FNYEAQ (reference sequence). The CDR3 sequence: CASSLGVAGGTDTQYF. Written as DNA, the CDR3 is TGTGCTAGCAGCTTAGGAGTAGCGGGGGGCACAGATACGCAGTATTTT.

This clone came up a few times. The chain's CDR3 is CASSPQGQPQETQYF. The CDR3 nucleotides are TGTGCCAGCAGCCCACAGGGACAGCCCCAAGAGACCCAGTACTTC. The V gene is TRBV7-9, the J gene TRBJ2-5; 7 nucleotides agree with TRBD1. CDR1 SEHNR and CDR2 FQNEAQ come from the germline V gene (reference sequence). The CDR3 consists of 15 residues. V shed 5 bases, J shed 1 base, and the junction held 7 bases outside the gene matches.

CDR3 nucleotide sequence: TGTGCCAGCAGTATCGGGACAGGTCTCAATCAGCCCCAGCATTTT. Encoded protein: CASSIGTGLNQPQHF. This sequence joins TRBV6-5 and TRBJ1-5; 8 nucleotides line up with TRBD1. This CDR3 spans 15 amino acids. The germline V gene encodes CDR1 MNHEY and CDR2 SVGAGI. V was clipped by 5 bases and J by 3 bases; unmatched bases: 6.

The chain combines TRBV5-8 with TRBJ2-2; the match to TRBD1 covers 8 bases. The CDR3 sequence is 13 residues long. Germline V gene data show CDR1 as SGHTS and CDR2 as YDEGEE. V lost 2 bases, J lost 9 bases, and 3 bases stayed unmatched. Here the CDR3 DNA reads TGTGCCAGCAGCTTTGACAGGGGCTGGGAGCTGTTTTTT. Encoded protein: CASSFDRGWELFF.

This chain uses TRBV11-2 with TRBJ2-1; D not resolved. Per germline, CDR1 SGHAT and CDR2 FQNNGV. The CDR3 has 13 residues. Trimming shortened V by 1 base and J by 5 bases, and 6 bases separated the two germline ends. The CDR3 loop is CASSLGLNNEQFF. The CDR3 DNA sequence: TGTGCCAGCAGCTTAGGGCTTAACAATGAGCAGTTCTTC. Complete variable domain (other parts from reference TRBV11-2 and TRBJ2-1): EAGVAQSPRYKIIEKRQSVAFWCNPISGHATLYWYQQILGQGPKLLIQFQNNGVVDDSQLPKDRFSAERLKGVDSTLKIQPAKLEDSAVYLCASSLGLNNEQFFGPGTRLTVL.

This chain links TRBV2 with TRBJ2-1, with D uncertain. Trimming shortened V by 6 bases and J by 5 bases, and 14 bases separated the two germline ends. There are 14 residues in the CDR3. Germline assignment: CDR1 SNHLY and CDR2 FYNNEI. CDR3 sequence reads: CASSLASEDNEQFF. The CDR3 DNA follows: TGTGCCAGCAGCCTGGCTTCCGAAGACAATGAGCAGTTCTTC.

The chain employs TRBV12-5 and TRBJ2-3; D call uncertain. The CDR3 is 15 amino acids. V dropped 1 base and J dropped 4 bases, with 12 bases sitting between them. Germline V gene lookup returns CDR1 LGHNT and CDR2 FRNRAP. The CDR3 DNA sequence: TGTGCTAGTGGTTTGGGGGCGATCTCGTCAGATACGCAGTATTTT. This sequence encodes CASGLGAISSDTQYF.

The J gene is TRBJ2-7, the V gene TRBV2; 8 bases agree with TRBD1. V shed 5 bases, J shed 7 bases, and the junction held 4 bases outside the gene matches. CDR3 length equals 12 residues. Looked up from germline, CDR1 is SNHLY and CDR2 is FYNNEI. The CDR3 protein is CASSMQGAEQYF. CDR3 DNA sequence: TGTGCCAGCAGTATGCAGGGGGCAGAGCAGTACTTC.

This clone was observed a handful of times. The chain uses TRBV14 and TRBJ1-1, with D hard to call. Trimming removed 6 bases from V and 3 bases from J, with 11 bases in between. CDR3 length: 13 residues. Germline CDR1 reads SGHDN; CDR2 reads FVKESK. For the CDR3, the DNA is TGTGCCAGCAGGTTTGGGGAGTACACTGAAGCTTTCTTT. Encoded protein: CASRFGEYTEAFF.

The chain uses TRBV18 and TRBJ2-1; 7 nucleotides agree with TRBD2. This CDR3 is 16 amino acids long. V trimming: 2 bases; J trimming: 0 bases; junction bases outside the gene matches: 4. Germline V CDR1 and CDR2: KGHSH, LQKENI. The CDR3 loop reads CASSPRAGPSYNEQFF. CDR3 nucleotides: TGTGCCAGCTCACCAAGAGCGGGACCCTCCTACAATGAGCAGTTCTTC.

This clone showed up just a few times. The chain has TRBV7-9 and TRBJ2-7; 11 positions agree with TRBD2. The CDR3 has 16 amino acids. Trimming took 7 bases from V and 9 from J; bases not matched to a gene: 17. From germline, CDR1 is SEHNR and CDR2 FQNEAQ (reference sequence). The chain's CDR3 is CASTKWPVTSGSWQYF. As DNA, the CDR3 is TGTGCCAGCACTAAATGGCCGGTCACTAGCGGGAGTTGGCAGTACTTC.

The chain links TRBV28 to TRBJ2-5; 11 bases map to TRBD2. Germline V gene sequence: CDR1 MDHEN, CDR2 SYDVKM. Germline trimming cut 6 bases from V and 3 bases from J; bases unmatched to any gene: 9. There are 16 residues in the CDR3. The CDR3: CASSKLAGGSEETQYF. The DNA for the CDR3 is TGTGCCAGCAGCAAGCTAGCGGGAGGTTCGGAAGAGACCCAGTACTTC.

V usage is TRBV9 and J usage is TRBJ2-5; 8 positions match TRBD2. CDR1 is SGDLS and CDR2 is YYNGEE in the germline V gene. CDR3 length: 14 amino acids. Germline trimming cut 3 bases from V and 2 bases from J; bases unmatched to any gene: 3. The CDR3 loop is CASSDTSGQETQYF. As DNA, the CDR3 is TGTGCCAGCAGCGACACTAGCGGTCAAGAGACCCAGTACTTC.

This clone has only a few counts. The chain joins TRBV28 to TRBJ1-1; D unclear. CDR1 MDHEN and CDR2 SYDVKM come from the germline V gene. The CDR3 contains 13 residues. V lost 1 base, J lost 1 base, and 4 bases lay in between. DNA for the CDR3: TGTGCCAGCAGTTTATCAGAGAACACTGAAGCTTTCTTT. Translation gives CASSLSENTEAFF.

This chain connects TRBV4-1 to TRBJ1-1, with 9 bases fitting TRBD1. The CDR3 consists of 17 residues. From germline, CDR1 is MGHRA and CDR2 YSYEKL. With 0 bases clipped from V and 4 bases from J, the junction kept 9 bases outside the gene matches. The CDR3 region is CASSQDPGTGYITEAFF. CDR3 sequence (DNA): TGCGCCAGCAGCCAAGACCCGGGGACAGGGTATATCACTGAAGCTTTCTTT.

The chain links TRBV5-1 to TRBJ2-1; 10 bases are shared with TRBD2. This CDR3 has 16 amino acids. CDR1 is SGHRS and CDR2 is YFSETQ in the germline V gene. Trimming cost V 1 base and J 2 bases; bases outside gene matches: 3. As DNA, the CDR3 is TGCGCCAGCAGCTTGACAACTAGCGGGACCTACAATGAGCAGTTCTTC. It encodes CASSLTTSGTYNEQFF.

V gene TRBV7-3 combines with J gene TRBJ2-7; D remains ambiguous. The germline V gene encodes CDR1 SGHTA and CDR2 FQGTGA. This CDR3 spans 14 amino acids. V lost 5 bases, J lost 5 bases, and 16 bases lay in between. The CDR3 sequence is CASSQNGGFDEQYF. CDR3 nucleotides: TGTGCCAGCAGCCAAAACGGCGGCTTCGACGAGCAGTACTTC. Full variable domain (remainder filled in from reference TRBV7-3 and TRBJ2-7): GAGVSQTPSNKVTEKGKYVELRCDPISGHTALYWYRQSLGQGPEFLIYFQGTGAADDSGLPNDRFFAVRPEGSVSTLKIQRTERGDSAVYLCASSQNGGFDEQYFGPGTRLTVT.